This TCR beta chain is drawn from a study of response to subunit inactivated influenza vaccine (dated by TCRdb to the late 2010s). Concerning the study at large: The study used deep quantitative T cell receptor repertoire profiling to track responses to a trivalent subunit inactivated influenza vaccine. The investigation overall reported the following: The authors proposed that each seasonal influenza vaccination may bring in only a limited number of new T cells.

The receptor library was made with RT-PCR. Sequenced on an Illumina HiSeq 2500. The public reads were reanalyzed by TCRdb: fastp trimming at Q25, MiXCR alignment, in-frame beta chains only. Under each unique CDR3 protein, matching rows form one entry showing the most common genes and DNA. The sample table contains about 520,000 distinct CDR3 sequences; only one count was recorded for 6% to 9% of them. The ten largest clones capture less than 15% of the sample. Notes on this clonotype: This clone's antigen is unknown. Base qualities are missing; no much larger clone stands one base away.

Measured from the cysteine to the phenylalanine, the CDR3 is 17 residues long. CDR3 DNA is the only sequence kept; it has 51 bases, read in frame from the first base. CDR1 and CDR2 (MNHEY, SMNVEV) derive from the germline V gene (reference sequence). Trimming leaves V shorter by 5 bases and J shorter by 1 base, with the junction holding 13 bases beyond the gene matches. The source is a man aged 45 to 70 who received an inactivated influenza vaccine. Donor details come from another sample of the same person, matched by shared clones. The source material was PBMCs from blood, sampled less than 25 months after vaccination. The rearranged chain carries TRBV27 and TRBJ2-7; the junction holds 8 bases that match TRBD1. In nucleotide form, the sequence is TGTGCCAGCAGTCCCGAGAGGATTCAGGGGGCGTCCTACGAGCAGTACTTC. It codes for CASSPERIQGASYEQYF.